This TCR beta chain came from a study of blood T cell repertoires in COVID-19. The trim removed 7 bases at V and 8 bases at J, leaving 7 bases unmatched. The CDR3 covers 13 residues. Germline CDR1 SEHNR, CDR2 FQNEAQ (reference sequence). Here immunoSEQ multiplex PCR was the method, and the copy in TCRdb shows in-frame clones only, minus some. The table lists 200,000 to 250,000 clones, 83% of them singletons. This chain joins TRBV7-9 and TRBJ1-2; 10 positions agree with TRBD1. Sample: PBMCs or T cells enriched from blood (not recorded which). The TCR sequence derives from a woman aged 40 to 50 who had been exposed to COVID-19. The CDR3 region is CASNTDRGLGYTF. The DNA for the CDR3 is TGTGCCAGCAACACAGACAGGGGGCTAGGCTACACCTTC.